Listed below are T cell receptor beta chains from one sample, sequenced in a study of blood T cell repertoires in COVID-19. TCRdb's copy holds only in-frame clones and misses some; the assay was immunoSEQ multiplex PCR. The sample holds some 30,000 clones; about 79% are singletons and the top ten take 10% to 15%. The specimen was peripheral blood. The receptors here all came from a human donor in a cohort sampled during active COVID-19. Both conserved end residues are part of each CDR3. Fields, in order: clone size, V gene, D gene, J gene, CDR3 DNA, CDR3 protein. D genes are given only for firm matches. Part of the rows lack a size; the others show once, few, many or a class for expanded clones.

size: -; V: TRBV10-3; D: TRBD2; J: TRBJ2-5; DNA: TGTGCCATCAGTGAGTCGGGAGCGGGGGAGACCCAGTACTTC; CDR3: CAISESGAGETQYF
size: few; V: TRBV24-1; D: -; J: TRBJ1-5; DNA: TGTGCCGCCGGGAATAGCAATCAGCCCCAGCATTTT; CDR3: CAAGNSNQPQHF
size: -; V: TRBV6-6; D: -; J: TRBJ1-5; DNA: TGTGCCAGCAGTTACCTTAGCAATCAGCCCCAGCATTTT; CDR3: CASSYLSNQPQHF
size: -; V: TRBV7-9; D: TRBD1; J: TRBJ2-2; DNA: TGTGCCAGCAGCCCCTGGACAGGGGGAAACACCGGGGAGCTGTTTTTT; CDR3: CASSPWTGGNTGELFF
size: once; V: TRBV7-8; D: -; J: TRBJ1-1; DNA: TGTGCCAGCAGCGACAGAGATAGAGTGAACACTGAAGCTTTCTTT; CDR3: CASSDRDRVNTEAFF
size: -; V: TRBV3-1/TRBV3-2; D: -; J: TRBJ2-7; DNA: TGTGCCAGCAGCACAGGCTACGAGCAGTACTTC; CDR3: CASSTGYEQYF
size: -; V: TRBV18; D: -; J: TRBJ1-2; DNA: TGTGCCAGCTCACCAGGTCCTTCTCGGGACTATGGCTACACCTTC; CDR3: CASSPGPSRDYGYTF
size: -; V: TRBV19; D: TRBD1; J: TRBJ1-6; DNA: TGTGCCAGTACCACTACAGGGGGCGGAGGGTCACCCCTCCACTTT; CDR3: CASTTTGGGGSPLHF
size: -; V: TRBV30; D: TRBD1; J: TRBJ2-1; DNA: TGTGCCTTCAACCGGGACAGGTTCAATGAGCAGTTCTTC; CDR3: CAFNRDRFNEQFF
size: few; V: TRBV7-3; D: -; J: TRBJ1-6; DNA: TGTGCCAGCAACACCCGGGGTAATAATTCACCCCTCCACTTT; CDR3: CASNTRGNNSPLHF
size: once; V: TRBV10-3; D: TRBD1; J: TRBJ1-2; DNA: TGTGCCATCAGTGCGGGGACAGGGGGGGATGGCTACACCTTC; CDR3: CAISAGTGGDGYTF
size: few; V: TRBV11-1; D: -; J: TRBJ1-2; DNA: TGTGCCAGCAGCTTCGGGGCAGGGGATGCCTATGGCTACACCTTC; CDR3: CASSFGAGDAYGYTF
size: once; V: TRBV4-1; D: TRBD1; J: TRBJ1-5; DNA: TGCGCCAGCAGCCAGGGCCGGGACAGGGTTCAGCCCCAGCATTTT; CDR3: CASSQGRDRVQPQHF
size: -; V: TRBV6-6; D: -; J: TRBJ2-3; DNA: TGTGCCAGCAGTTGGGGACAAGGGGCAGATACGCAGTATTTT; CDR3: CASSWGQGADTQYF
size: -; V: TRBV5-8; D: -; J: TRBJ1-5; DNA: TGTGCCAGCAGCTTAAGGGGGACGCAGCCCCAGCATTTT; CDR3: CASSLRGTQPQHF
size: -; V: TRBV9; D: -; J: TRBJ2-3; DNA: TGTGCCAGCAGCGTATTCGAGCGGGGCACAGATACGCAGTATTTT; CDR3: CASSVFERGTDTQYF
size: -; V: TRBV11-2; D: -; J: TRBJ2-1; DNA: TGTGCCAGCAGCAAGGGGGGGGTGGGCTCCCCCAATGAGCAGTTCTTC; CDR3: CASSKGGVGSPNEQFF
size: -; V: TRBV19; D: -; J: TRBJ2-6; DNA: TGTGCCAGTAGTCGAAATGGGGGCACCAACGTCCTGACTTTC; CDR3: CASSRNGGTNVLTF
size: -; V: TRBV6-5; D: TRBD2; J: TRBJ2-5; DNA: TGTGCCAGCAGTTACTCTAGCGGGGGCGAAGAGACCCAGTACTTC; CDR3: CASSYSSGGEETQYF